These 16 T cell receptor beta chains were sequenced from one sample in a study of cytomegalovirus exposure and HLA in healthy donors. PCR amplification relied on 60 Vbeta primers (plus 13 Jbeta primers). TCRdb's copy holds only in-frame clones and misses some; the assay was immunoSEQ multiplex PCR. The data contain fewer than 130,000 clones, more than 70% of them seen just once; the ten biggest clones take up around 2.9%. The sequenced sample was PBMCs. These receptors were collected from a woman aged 55-75 years in good health and CMV-seropositive.

V and J are TRBV11-2 and TRBJ2-3; 7 bases are shared with TRBD2. After removal of 5 bases from V and 1 base from J, the junction contained 3 bases not matched to a gene. The length of the CDR3 is 14 residues. Germline CDR1 reads SGHAT; CDR2 reads FQNNGV. This chain's CDR3 is CASSGLGGTDTQYF. In nucleotides, the CDR3 is TGTGCCAGCAGCGGACTAGGTGGCACAGATACGCAGTATTTT.

The chain is built from TRBV28 and TRBJ2-1, with D possibly being TRBD2 (6 bases). Trimming left V 7 bases short and J 0 bases short, with 16 bases between. Germline V gives CDR1 MDHEN, CDR2 SYDVKM. This CDR3 comprises 16 residues. CDR3 amino acids: CASTGASQSSYNEQFF. The CDR3, as DNA: TGTGCCAGCACGGGAGCCTCACAAAGCTCCTACAATGAGCAGTTCTTC. Using reference TRBV28 and TRBJ2-1 for the parts outside the CDR3, the full variable domain is DVKVTQSSRYLVKRTGEKVFLECVQDMDHENMFWYRQDPGLGLRLIYFSYDVKMKEKGDIPEGYSVSREKKERFSLILESASTNQTSMYLCASTGASQSSYNEQFFGPGTRLTVL.

This clone was seen more than once but under ten times. The J gene is TRBJ2-3, the V gene TRBV6-5; no clear D. The V gene lost 6 bases and the J gene lost 4 bases, with 8 bases spanning the gap. The germline CDR1 and CDR2 sequences are MNHEY and SVGAGI. The CDR3 consists of 12 residues. CDR3 protein: CASRALSDTQYF. The CDR3 nucleotides are TGTGCCAGCAGAGCCTTGTCAGATACGCAGTATTTT.

V and J are TRBV18 and TRBJ1-2; 8 bases map to TRBD1. CDR1 and CDR2 from the germline V gene are KGHSH and LQKENI. The CDR3 runs to 16 residues. J gave up 2 bases and V 0 bases, and 5 bases lay outside the gene matches. CDR3 region: CASSPPGGQANYGYTF. The DNA of the CDR3 is TGTGCCAGCTCACCACCGGGGGGACAGGCGAACTATGGCTACACCTTC.

This clone occurred once. The rearrangement uses TRBV2 and TRBJ2-3; TRBD2 agrees at 11 bases. V dropped 3 bases and J dropped 4; count of bases not matched to a gene: 3. The CDR3 consists of 15 residues. Germline V gives CDR1 SNHLY, CDR2 FYNNEI. CDR3 sequence: CASSDASGRSDTQYF. CDR3 bases: TGTGCCAGCAGTGACGCTAGCGGGAGGTCAGATACGCAGTATTTT.

The chain carries TRBV20-1 and TRBJ1-2; D remains ambiguous. Trimming removed 1 base at V and 9 bases at J, with 9 bases between. The CDR3 runs 11 residues. Germline CDR1 DFQATT, CDR2 SNEGSKA (reference sequence). The CDR3 protein is CSARVVGSYTF. Here the CDR3 DNA reads TGCAGTGCTAGAGTTGTCGGGAGCTACACCTTC.

The chain employs TRBV5-1 and TRBJ2-2, with 8 nucleotides matching TRBD2. Looked up from germline, CDR1 is SGHRS and CDR2 is YFSETQ. The CDR3 length is 14 residues. Trimming took 0 bases from V and 5 from J; bases not matched to a gene: 0. The CDR3 is CASSLGLATGELFF. The CDR3 DNA follows: TGCGCCAGCAGCTTGGGACTAGCGACCGGGGAGCTGTTTTTT. Looking up the rest from reference TRBV5-1 and TRBJ2-2 gives the full variable domain: KAGVTQTPRYLIKTRGQQVTLSCSPISGHRSVSWYQQTPGQGLQFLFEYFSETQRNKGNFPGRFSGRQFSNSRSEMNVSTLELGDSALYLCASSLGLATGELFFGEGSRLTVL.

The J gene is TRBJ1-1, the V gene TRBV2; 7 nucleotides agree with TRBD1. J gave up 1 base and V 4 bases, and 6 bases lay outside the gene matches. CDR1 and CDR2 (germline): SNHLY, FYNNEI. This CDR3 is 15 amino acids long. The CDR3 loop is CASSGWTGENTEAFF. The CDR3 DNA follows: TGTGCCAGCAGTGGATGGACAGGTGAGAACACTGAAGCTTTCTTT.

This clone was counted between two and nine times. This chain uses TRBV6-5 with TRBJ2-3; 7 bases map to TRBD1. The CDR3 has 12 amino acids. The germline CDR1 and CDR2 sequences are MNHEY and SVGAGI. V gave up 5 bases and J gave up 7 bases; unmatched junction bases: 3. CDR3 loop: CASSLQGNTQYF. For the CDR3, the DNA is TGTGCCAGCAGTCTACAGGGGAATACGCAGTATTTT.

The chain carries TRBV7-9 and TRBJ2-3; possible D gene TRBD2, 5 bases. V gave up 5 bases and J gave up 6 bases, with 18 bases separating them. CDR3 length: 15 residues. CDR1 and CDR2 (germline): SEHNR, FQNEAQ (reference sequence). The DNA of the CDR3 is TGTGCCAGCAGCCCGGGGTCCGGGGAACCGGATACGCAGTATTTT. As protein: CASSPGSGEPDTQYF.

The rearrangement uses TRBV29-1 and TRBJ1-1; TRBD1 matches 10 bases. J gave up 11 bases and V 3 bases, and 3 bases lay outside the gene matches. Germline V lookup: CDR1 SQVTM, CDR2 ANQGSEA. This CDR3 comprises 11 residues. The CDR3 region has the DNA TGCAGCGTTGATCAGGGACAGGGGGCTTTCTTT. This gives the protein CSVDQGQGAFF.

V gene TRBV25-1 combines with J gene TRBJ2-3; a possible D gene is TRBD2 (5 bases). This CDR3 is 14 amino acids long. Germline V CDR1 and CDR2: MGHDK, SYGVNS. Trimming stripped 0 bases from V and 4 bases from J, with 8 bases between. The CDR3 DNA reads TGTGCCAGCAGTGAATATGACGGGGCAGATACGCAGTATTTT. Translating it yields CASSEYDGADTQYF. The full variable domain, its missing parts supplied by reference TRBV25-1 and TRBJ2-3, is EADIYQTPRYLVIGTGKKITLECSQTMGHDKMYWYQQDPGMELHLIHYSYGVNSTEKGDLSSESTVSRIRTEHFPLTLESARPSHTSQYLCASSEYDGADTQYFGPGTRLTVL.

The V and J genes are TRBV5-1 and TRBJ2-6, with D perhaps matching TRBD1 (5 bases). The V end lost 0 bases, the J end lost 4 bases, and 14 bases lay between the germline ends. Germline lookup yields CDR1 SGHRS and CDR2 YFSETQ. This CDR3 spans 17 amino acids. This CDR3 is CASSLGWQGAGANVLTF. In DNA, the CDR3 is TGCGCCAGCAGCTTGGGGTGGCAGGGCGCCGGGGCCAACGTCCTGACTTTC.

This clone has just one count. The chain is built from TRBV29-1 and TRBJ1-2; D remains unclear. The CDR3 extends over 13 amino acids. V was cut by 0 bases and J by 1 base, with 6 bases left in between. Germline CDR1 SQVTM, CDR2 ANQGSEA. CDR3: CSVEETLNYGYTF. CDR3 bases: TGCAGCGTTGAAGAGACTCTTAACTATGGCTACACCTTC.

This sequence joins TRBV28 and TRBJ2-2, with TRBD2 matching over 7 bases. Per the germline V gene, CDR1 is MDHEN and CDR2 is SYDVKM. With V trimmed by 2 bases and J by 1 base, 4 bases remained unmatched. The CDR3 totals 16 residues. CDR3 in amino acids: CASSLLSSGNTGELFF. In DNA, the CDR3 is TGTGCCAGCAGTTTACTTTCTAGCGGGAACACCGGGGAGCTGTTTTTT.

This sequence joins TRBV15 and TRBJ2-7, with 7 nucleotides matching TRBD2. The germline V gene has CDR1 LNHNV and CDR2 YYDKDF (reference sequence). This CDR3 contains 12 residues. Trimming removed 8 bases from V and 7 bases from J; junction bases left unmatched: 8. CDR3 nucleotides: TGTGCCACCGATGGGAGGGCCAGTGAGCAGTACTTC. Residues: CATDGRASEQYF.